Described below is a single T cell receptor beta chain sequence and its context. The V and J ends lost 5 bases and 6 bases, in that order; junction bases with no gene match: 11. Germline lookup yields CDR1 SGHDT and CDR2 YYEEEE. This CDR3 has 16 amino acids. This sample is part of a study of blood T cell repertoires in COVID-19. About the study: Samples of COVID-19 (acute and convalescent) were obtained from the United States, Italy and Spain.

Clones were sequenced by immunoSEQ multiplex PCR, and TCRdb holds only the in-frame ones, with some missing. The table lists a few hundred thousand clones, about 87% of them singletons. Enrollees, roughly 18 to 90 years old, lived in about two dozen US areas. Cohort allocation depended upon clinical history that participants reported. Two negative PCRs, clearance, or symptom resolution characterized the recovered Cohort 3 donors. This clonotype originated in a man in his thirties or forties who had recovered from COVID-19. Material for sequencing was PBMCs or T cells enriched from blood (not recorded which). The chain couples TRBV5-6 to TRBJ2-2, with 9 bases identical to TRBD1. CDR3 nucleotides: TGTGCCAGCAGAAGCAGGGGGACAGGGTCGGCCGGGGAGCTGTTTTTT. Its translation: CASRSRGTGSAGELFF.